These 6 T cell receptor beta chains originate from one sample sequenced in a study of Graves' ophthalmopathy and Graves' hyperthyroidism. The authors amplified TCR beta CDR3 regions, and they did so from RNA transcripts for repertoire sequencing. HTBI primers primed a first-round RT-PCR, and a second-round multiplex PCR followed. Each CDR3 protein gets one entry after TCRdb re-called the multiplex PCR reads with MiXCR. The data contain fewer than 650,000 distinct CDR3 sequences, roughly 20% of them singletons. Sequencing was done on a sample of peripheral blood. The receptor set was obtained from a woman aged 18-29 years with stable Graves' hyperthyroidism. Some clones in this sample may be carry-over from other donors' samples.

For the CDR3, the DNA is TGTGCCAGCAGCCAAGATCCGGGTACGGGGGCTTTCTTT. Amino acids: CASSQDPGTGAFF. The genes are TRBV3-1 and TRBJ1-1; no definite D call. Per germline, CDR1 LGHDT and CDR2 YNNKEL (reference sequence). Trimming left V 0 bases short and J 11 bases short, with 13 bases between. The CDR3 has 13 amino acids.

This clonotype was observed a handful of times. The chain uses TRBV4-2 and TRBJ2-2; D possibly corresponds to TRBD2 (6 bases). The CDR3 has 20 amino acids. Per the germline V gene, CDR1 is LGHNA and CDR2 is YNFKEQ. Trimming took 4 bases from V and 0 from J, leaving 24 bases between them. In nucleotides, the CDR3 is TGTGCCAGCAGCCCCGCCTTCGTATTATTCGGAGGGACGAACACCGGGGAGCTGTTTTTT. Translating it yields CASSPAFVLFGGTNTGELFF.

This clonotype appeared many times. V is TRBV30 and J is TRBJ2-7, with unresolved D. Trimming pared 3 bases from V and 3 bases from J, leaving 9 bases between. The CDR3 contains 12 residues. Germline-derived CDR1 and CDR2 are GTSNPN and SVGIG (reference sequence). The chain's CDR3 is CAWRGLNYEQYF. The CDR3 DNA reads as TGTGCCTGGAGAGGCCTGAACTACGAGCAGTACTTC.

This clonotype was counted ten times or more. The rearrangement joins TRBV29-1 to TRBJ1-1; TRBD1 is a possible D gene (6 bases). In germline, CDR1 is SQVTM, CDR2 ANQGSEA. The CDR3 extends over 13 amino acids. Trimming stripped 7 bases from V and 3 bases from J, with 15 bases between. The chain's CDR3 is CSGGQGRYTEAFF. The DNA of the CDR3 is TGCAGCGGGGGGCAGGGGCGATACACTGAAGCTTTCTTT.

The V call is TRBV28, the J call TRBJ1-1, with D unresolved. The CDR3 has 14 amino acids. Germline V lookup: CDR1 MDHEN, CDR2 SYDVKM. V dropped 2 bases and J dropped 1 base, with 8 bases sitting between them. The CDR3 nucleotides are TGTGCCAGCAGTTTAGGGCATAGGAACACTGAAGCTTTCTTT. Protein: CASSLGHRNTEAFF. The full variable domain, completed using reference TRBV28 and TRBJ1-1, is DVKVTQSSRYLVKRTGEKVFLECVQDMDHENMFWYRQDPGLGLRLIYFSYDVKMKEKGDIPEGYSVSREKKERFSLILESASTNQTSMYLCASSLGHRNTEAFFGQGTRLTVV.

This clonotype was seen repeatedly, ten times or more. V is TRBV12-3 or TRBV12-4 and J is TRBJ1-5; D is ambiguous. The CDR3 has 13 residues. Between the trimmed V and J ends, which lost 7 bases and 4 bases, there was a span of 11 bases. The CDR3 spells CASTPSPNQPQHF. The CDR3 DNA reads TGTGCCAGCACCCCGTCCCCGAATCAGCCCCAGCATTTT.